Listed below are T cell receptor beta chains from one sample, sequenced in a study of control samples from healthy donors and cancer patients. Clones were read by immunoSEQ multiplex PCR, and TCRdb kept only the in-frame ones, dropping some. Among under 80,000 clones listed, around 95% were seen once. What was sequenced was blood. Receptors were obtained from a woman in her thirties or forties in good health. CDR3s include the opening cysteine and the closing phenylalanine or tryptophan. The D gene is left open where the match is weak. Clone size is stated in some rows and not others, as once, few, many or a class when expanded.

D gene: .
clone size: .
V gene: TRBV15
CDR3 protein: CATQLGGLATDTQYF

D gene: .
clone size: .
V gene: TRBV28
CDR3 protein: CASSFLAGAYEQYF

D gene: .
clone size: .
V gene: TRBV7-3
CDR3 protein: CASSDIGTDTQYF

D gene: .
clone size: .
V gene: TRBV2
CDR3 protein: CASSGGGLGEKLFF

D gene: TRBD2
clone size: .
V gene: TRBV7-2
CDR3 protein: CASSLNGRTSTDTQYF

D gene: TRBD1
clone size: once
V gene: TRBV12-3/TRBV12-4
CDR3 protein: CASSLGDRGGYTF

D gene: .
clone size: .
V gene: TRBV1
CDR3 protein: CTSSQHDWVARAYNEQFF

D gene: .
clone size: .
V gene: TRBV5-6
CDR3 protein: CASSSQVFNEKLFF

D gene: .
clone size: .
V gene: TRBV18
CDR3 protein: CASSLFESSNEQFF

D gene: .
clone size: .
V gene: TRBV6-6
CDR3 protein: CASSRSGTEAFF